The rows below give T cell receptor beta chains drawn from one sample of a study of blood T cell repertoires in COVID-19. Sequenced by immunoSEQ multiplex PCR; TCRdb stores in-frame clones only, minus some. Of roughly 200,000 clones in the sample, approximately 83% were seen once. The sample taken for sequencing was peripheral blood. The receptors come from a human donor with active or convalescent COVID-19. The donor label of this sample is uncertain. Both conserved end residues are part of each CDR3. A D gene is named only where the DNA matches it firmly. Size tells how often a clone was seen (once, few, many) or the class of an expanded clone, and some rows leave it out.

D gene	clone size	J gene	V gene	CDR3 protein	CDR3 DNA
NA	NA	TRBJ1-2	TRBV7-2	CASSLALRGNQGYGYTF	TGTGCCAGCAGCTTAGCGTTAAGAGGGAATCAGGGGTATGGCTACACCTTC
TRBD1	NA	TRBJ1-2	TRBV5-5	CASSGLQGARRGYTF	TGTGCCAGCAGCGGACTGCAGGGGGCTCGAAGAGGCTACACCTTC
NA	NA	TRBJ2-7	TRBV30	CAWRTTGTGEQYF	TGTGCCTGGAGAACAACAGGGACGGGCGAGCAGTACTTC
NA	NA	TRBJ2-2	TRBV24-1	CATSDLDSVGELFF	TGTGCCACCAGTGATTTAGACAGCGTCGGGGAGCTGTTTTTT
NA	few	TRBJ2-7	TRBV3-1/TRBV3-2	CASSQGGVPSSYEQYF	TGTGCCAGCAGCCAAGGAGGTGTTCCGAGCTCCTACGAGCAGTACTTC
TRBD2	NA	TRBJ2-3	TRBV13	CASSRGTSGRYGGTDTQYF	TGTGCCAGCAGCCGTGGGACTAGCGGGAGATATGGAGGTACAGATACGCAGTATTTT
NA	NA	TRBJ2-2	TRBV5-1	CASSLALTAGELFF	TGCGCCAGCAGCTTGGCTCTAACGGCCGGGGAGCTGTTTTTT
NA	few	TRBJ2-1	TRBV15	CATSRDHYEQFF	TGTGCCACCAGCAGAGATCATTATGAGCAGTTCTTC
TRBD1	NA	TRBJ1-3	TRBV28	CASSHGTASGNTIYF	TGTGCCAGCAGTCACGGGACAGCCTCTGGAAACACCATATATTTT
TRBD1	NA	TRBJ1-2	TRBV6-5	CASRPRQGAGGYTF	TGTGCCAGCAGACCCCGTCAGGGGGCAGGTGGCTACACCTTC
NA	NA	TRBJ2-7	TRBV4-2	CASSPSVANTPIGFYEQYF	TGTGCCAGCAGCCCCTCTGTAGCGAACACCCCCATAGGGTTCTACGAGCAGTACTTC
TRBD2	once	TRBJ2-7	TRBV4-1	CASSPSGLAGGDEQYF	TGCGCCAGCAGCCCGAGCGGACTAGCGGGAGGGGACGAGCAGTACTTC
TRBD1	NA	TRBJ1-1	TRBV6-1	CASSEAGQGAAEAFF	TGTGCCAGCAGTGAAGCGGGACAGGGGGCTGCTGAAGCTTTCTTT
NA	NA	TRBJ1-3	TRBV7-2	CASSHNLGGGSGNTIYF	TGTGCCAGCAGCCACAACTTGGGAGGGGGCTCTGGAAACACCATATATTTT
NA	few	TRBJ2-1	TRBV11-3	CASSLDPNGSEQFF	TGTGCCAGCAGCTTAGATCCCAACGGGTCTGAGCAGTTCTTC
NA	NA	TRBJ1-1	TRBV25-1	CASGHPGENTEAFF	TGTGCCAGCGGCCACCCCGGGGAGAACACTGAAGCTTTCTTT
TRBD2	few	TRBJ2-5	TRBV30	CACGLAGDPYQETQYF	TGTGCCTGCGGACTAGCGGGAGACCCGTACCAAGAGACCCAGTACTTC
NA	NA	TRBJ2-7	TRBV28	CASSLRGSLYEQYF	TGTGCCAGCAGTTTACGGGGGAGTCTTTACGAGCAGTACTTC
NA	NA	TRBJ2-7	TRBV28	CASSFGRGQRYEQYF	TGTGCCAGCAGTTTCGGTAGGGGACAAAGGTACGAGCAGTACTTC
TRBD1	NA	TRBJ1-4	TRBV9	CASSTGQGAFGEKLFF	TGTGCCAGCAGCACCGGACAGGGGGCTTTCGGGGAAAAACTGTTTTTT
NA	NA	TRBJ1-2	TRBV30	CAWNGGGLGYTF	TGTGCCTGGAATGGAGGAGGACTGGGCTACACCTTC
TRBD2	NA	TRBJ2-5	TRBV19	CASSTTVPLAGVGETQYF	TGTGCCAGTAGTACGACGGTTCCGCTAGCGGGAGTTGGAGAGACCCAGTACTTC
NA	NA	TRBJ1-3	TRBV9	CASSVVPGGNTIYF	TGTGCCAGCAGCGTAGTCCCAGGGGGAAACACCATATATTTT
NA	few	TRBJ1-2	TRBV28	CASSFGTFGYTF	TGTGCCAGCAGTTTCGGGACTTTTGGCTACACCTTC
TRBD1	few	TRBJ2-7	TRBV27	CASSSGQGAEYEQYF	TGTGCCAGCAGTTCCGGACAGGGGGCGGAGTACGAGCAGTACTTC
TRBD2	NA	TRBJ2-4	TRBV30	CAWSVGSGSGILVAKNIQYF	TGTGCCTGGAGTGTAGGTTCCGGTAGCGGGATCCTCGTAGCCAAAAACATTCAGTACTTC
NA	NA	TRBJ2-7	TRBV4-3	CASSQGWGVEQYF	TGCGCCAGCAGCCAAGGCTGGGGGGTAGAGCAGTACTTC
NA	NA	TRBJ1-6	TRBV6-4	CASSATSVANSPLHF	TGTGCCAGCAGTGCGACATCTGTGGCGAATTCACCCCTCCACTTT
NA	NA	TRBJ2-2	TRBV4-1	CASSQAQGGRELFF	TGCGCCAGCAGCCAAGCCCAAGGGGGTAGGGAGCTGTTTTTT
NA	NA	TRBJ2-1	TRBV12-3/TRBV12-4	CASRLVRNEQFF	TGTGCCAGCAGACTTGTCCGGAATGAGCAGTTCTTC
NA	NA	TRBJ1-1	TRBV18	CASSLQREAFF	TGTGCCAGCTCACTTCAGCGCGAAGCTTTCTTT
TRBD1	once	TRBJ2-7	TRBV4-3	CASSQGGSGTGWEQYF	TGCGCCAGCAGCCAAGGCGGATCCGGGACAGGGTGGGAGCAGTACTTC
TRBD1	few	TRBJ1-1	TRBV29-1	CSVSRDSGTEAFF	TGCAGCGTCTCCAGGGACAGTGGAACTGAAGCTTTCTTT
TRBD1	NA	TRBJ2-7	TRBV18	CASSLGQGGPYEQYF	TGTGCCAGCTCATTGGGACAGGGGGGACCCTACGAGCAGTACTTC
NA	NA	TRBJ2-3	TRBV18	CASSRSQATDTQYF	TGTGCCAGCTCACGGTCCCAGGCCACAGATACGCAGTATTTT
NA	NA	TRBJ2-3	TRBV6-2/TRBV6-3	CASSWSGDTQYF	TGTGCCAGCAGTTGGTCAGGGGATACGCAGTATTTT
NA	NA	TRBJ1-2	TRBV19	CASSSQGGYGYTF	TGTGCCAGTAGTTCACAGGGTGGTTATGGCTACACCTTC